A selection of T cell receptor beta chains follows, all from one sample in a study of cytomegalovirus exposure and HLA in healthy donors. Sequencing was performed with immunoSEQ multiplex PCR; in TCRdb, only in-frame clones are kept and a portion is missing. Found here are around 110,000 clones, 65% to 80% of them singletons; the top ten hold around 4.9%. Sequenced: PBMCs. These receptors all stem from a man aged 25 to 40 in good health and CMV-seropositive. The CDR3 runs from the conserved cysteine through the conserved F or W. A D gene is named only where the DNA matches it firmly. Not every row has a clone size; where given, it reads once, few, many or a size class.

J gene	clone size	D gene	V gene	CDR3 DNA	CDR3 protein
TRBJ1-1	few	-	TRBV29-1	TGCAGCGTTAACCCGGGGGGGAGCACTGAAGCTTTCTTT	CSVNPGGSTEAFF
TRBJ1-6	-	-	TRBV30	TGCGCCTGGAGTGTAGACGTGGCGGGCTCCTATAATTCACCCCTCCACTTT	CAWSVDVAGSYNSPLHF
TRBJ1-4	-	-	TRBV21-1	TGTGCCAGCAGCACACCGGGACAGGCTGCGGGCGTTCCCTTGGGACTGTTTTTT	CASSTPGQAAGVPLGLFF
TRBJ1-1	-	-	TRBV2	TGTGCCAGCAGTTCTCAGGGTCAGAACACTGAAGCTTTCTTT	CASSSQGQNTEAFF
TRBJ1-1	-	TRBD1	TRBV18	TGTGCCAGCTCACGAAGACAGGGGATGAACACTGAAGCTTTCTTT	CASSRRQGMNTEAFF
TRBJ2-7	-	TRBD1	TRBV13	TGTGCCAGCAGATCCACCGGGACAGGGGGTTACGAGCAGTACTTC	CASRSTGTGGYEQYF
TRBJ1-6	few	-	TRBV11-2	TGTGCCAGCAGCTTAGACATTGGAGGGTTCTCACCCCTCCACTTT	CASSLDIGGFSPLHF
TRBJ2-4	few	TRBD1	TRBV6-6	TGTGCCAGCAGTTACGGGGTGGGACAGCGGAACATTCAGTACTTC	CASSYGVGQRNIQYF
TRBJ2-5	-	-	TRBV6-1	TGTGCCAGCAGTGAACAAGACTTCCCGGAGGACCAAGAGACCCAGTACTTC	CASSEQDFPEDQETQYF
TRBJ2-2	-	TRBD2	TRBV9	TGTGCCAGCAGCGTAGGCCGGGGGGGGCACACCGGGGAGCTGTTTTTT	CASSVGRGGHTGELFF
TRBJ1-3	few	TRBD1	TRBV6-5	TGTGCCAGCAGTTACTCGACAGGGACAGGAAACACCATATATTTT	CASSYSTGTGNTIYF
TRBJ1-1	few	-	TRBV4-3	TGCGCCAGCAGCCAAGATCCTTCGACAGGACGGACTGAAGCTTTCTTT	CASSQDPSTGRTEAFF
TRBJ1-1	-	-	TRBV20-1	TGCAGTCCTGGGCGGAACACTGAAGCTTTCTTT	CSPGRNTEAFF
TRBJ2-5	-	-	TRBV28	TGTGCCAGCTGCCTTCGTATTAGGGAGGCCCAGTACTTC	CASCLRIREAQYF
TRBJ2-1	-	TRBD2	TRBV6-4	TGTGCCAGCAGTGACTCGCGGGGGGGCTACAATGAGCAGTTCTTC	CASSDSRGGYNEQFF
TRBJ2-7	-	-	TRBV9	TGTGCCAGCAGCGTAGGCGGTAGCTCCTACGAGCAGTACTTC	CASSVGGSSYEQYF
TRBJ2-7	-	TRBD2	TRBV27	TGTGCCAGCAGTTTACTTACTAGCGGGGGGAGCTCCTACGAGCAGTACTTC	CASSLLTSGGSSYEQYF
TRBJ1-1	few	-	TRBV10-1	TGCGCCAGTCCCGACTGGAACACTGAAGCTTTCTTT	CASPDWNTEAFF
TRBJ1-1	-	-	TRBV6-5	TGTGCCAGCATGACGTCCCAGACAAGTGGGACTGAAGCTTTCTTT	CASMTSQTSGTEAFF
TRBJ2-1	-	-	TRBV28	TGTGCCAGCAGTACCTCGGTTTCGAATGAGCAGTTCTTC	CASSTSVSNEQFF
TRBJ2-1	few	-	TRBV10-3	TGTGCCATCAGTGTCGAACTAGTTTACTCCTACAATGAGCAGTTCTTC	CAISVELVYSYNEQFF
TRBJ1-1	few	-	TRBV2	TGTGCCAGCAGGGCTGATGTGAACACTGAAGCTTTCTTT	CASRADVNTEAFF
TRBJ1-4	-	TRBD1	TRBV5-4	TGTGCCAGCAGCCTCGACAGGGGCGATGAAAAACTGTTTTTT	CASSLDRGDEKLFF
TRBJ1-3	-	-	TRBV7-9	TGTGCCAGCAGCTTAGTCAGGGTCTCTGGAAACACCATATATTTT	CASSLVRVSGNTIYF
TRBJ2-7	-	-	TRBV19	TGTGCCAGTAGTCCCCCCGGGGTAATCCACGAGCAGTACTTC	CASSPPGVIHEQYF
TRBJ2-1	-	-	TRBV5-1	TGCGCCAGCAGCTTCCTGGGGACAAAATCCTACAATGAGCAGTTCTTC	CASSFLGTKSYNEQFF
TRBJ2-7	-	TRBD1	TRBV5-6	TGTGCCAGCAGCTTGAGGGGACAGGGGGCCTACGAGCAGTACTTC	CASSLRGQGAYEQYF
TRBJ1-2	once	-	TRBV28	TGTGCCAGCAGTTTTACGCTCCAGGGATGGGATGGCTACACCTTC	CASSFTLQGWDGYTF
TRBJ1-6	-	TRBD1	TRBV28	TGTGCCAGCAGTCCGGGACAGGCTAATAATTCACCCCTCCACTTT	CASSPGQANNSPLHF
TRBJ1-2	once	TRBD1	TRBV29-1	TGCAGCGTTGTAAACCGGGACAGGGGGCTCTACGGCTACACCTTC	CSVVNRDRGLYGYTF
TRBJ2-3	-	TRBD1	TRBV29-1	TGCAGCGTTGAAGACTGGGACAGGGGATTAGATACGCAGTATTTT	CSVEDWDRGLDTQYF
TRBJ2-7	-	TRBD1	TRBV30	TGTGCCTGGAGTATAGGGACAGGGGGCTACGAGCAGTACTTC	CAWSIGTGGYEQYF